One and the same sample provided the 25 T cell receptor beta chains below, sequenced in a study of regulatory T cells in long-lasting Graves disease. Building the TCR beta libraries relied on iRepertoire HTBI primers, and CDR3 regions underwent Arm-PCR. From the multiplex PCR reads, TCRdb called clonotypes with MiXCR, one entry per CDR3 protein. The data contain about 530,000 distinct CDR3 sequences, 16% of them singletons. The sample's time point: newly diagnosed GD, antithyroid drugs for less than 3 months. Making the TCR library involved RNA that had been extracted from PBMCs. This sample was also put to use in a study of T cells in Graves' hyperthyroidism and ophthalmopathy.

Sequenced here: peripheral blood mononuclear cells (PBMCs), sampled at new diagnosis, from a patient treated with antithyroid drugs. These receptors were taken from a woman aged 40-60 years with Graves disease.

This clonotype was found many times. V and J are TRBV6-2 or TRBV6-3 and TRBJ1-2, with 7 bases identical to TRBD1. Germline V gene data show CDR1 as MNHEY and CDR2 as SVGEGT. J lost 3 bases, V lost 5 bases, and 15 bases had no gene match. There are 17 residues in the CDR3. CDR3 residues: CASSEAKGQTSYYGYTF. CDR3 nucleotides: TGTGCCAGCAGTGAAGCGAAGGGACAGACCAGCTACTATGGCTACACCTTC.

This clonotype appeared a few times. The V and J genes are TRBV5-1 and TRBJ2-5, with D maybe TRBD2 (6 bases). CDR3 length equals 14 residues. V lost 7 bases and J lost 5, with 18 bases in between. CDR1 SGHRS and CDR2 YFSETQ come from the germline V gene. CDR3 nucleotide sequence: TGCGCCAGCGCCCCAGGAAGAGGAGGGGAGACCCAGTACTTC. It translates to CASAPGRGGETQYF.

This clonotype has at least ten counts. This sequence joins TRBV7-2 and TRBJ1-4; a possible D gene is TRBD1 (5 bases). This CDR3 region has 14 residues. Germline V CDR1 and CDR2: SGHTA, FQGNSA. Trimming removed 2 bases at V and 3 bases at J, with 7 bases between. CDR3 amino acids: CASSLKGPNEKLFF. The CDR3 nucleotides are TGTGCCAGCAGCTTAAAGGGGCCTAATGAAAAACTGTTTTTT.

The sample holds many counts of this clonotype. The CDR3 protein is CASKAGGLKNEQFF. In DNA form, the CDR3 reads TGTGCCAGCAAGGCGGGGGGGCTTAAAAATGAGCAGTTCTTC. V is TRBV12-3 or TRBV12-4 and J is TRBJ2-1; 9 nucleotides match TRBD2. The junction had 8 bases not matched to a gene; V was cut back by 7 bases and J by 7 bases. The CDR3 runs 14 residues.

Details on this clonotype: Compared with germline, one end of the junction differs, possibly owing to a read error. The CDR3 region is CATPRDSGASVLTF. CDR3 in DNA: TGTGCCACCCCGCGGGACTCTGGGGCCAGCGTCCTGACTTTC. V is TRBV11-2 and J is TRBJ2-6; a possible D gene is TRBD2 (6 bases). Germline V gene data show CDR1 as SGHAT and CDR2 as FQNNGV. The CDR3 consists of 14 residues. The whole variable domain, filled in from reference TRBV11-2 and TRBJ2-6, reads EAGVAQSPRYKIIEKRQSVAFWCNPISGHATLYWYQQILGQGPKLLIQFQNNGVVDDSQLPKDRFSAERLKGVDSTLKIQPAKLEDSAVYLCATPRDSGASVLTFGAGSRLTVL.

This clonotype was seen many times. The CDR3 bases are TGTGCCAGCATAACCTCTCCCATGAACACTGAAGCTTTCTTT. It is translated as CASITSPMNTEAFF. V is TRBV2 and J is TRBJ1-1; D gene ambiguous. Trimming took off 7 bases at V and 0 bases at J, with 12 bases between the two ends. Germline V CDR1 and CDR2: SNHLY, FYNNEI. The CDR3 sequence is 14 residues long. The entire variable domain, with the rest obtained from reference TRBV2 and TRBJ1-1, is as follows: EPEVTQTPSHQVTQMGQEVILRCVPISNHLYFYWYRQILGQKVEFLVSFYNNEISEKSEIFDDQFSVERPDGSNFTLKIRSTKLEDSAMYFCASITSPMNTEAFFGQGTRLTVV.

This clonotype was detected many times. The genes are TRBV28 and TRBJ1-1; D might be TRBD1 (6 bases). Germline lookup yields CDR1 MDHEN and CDR2 SYDVKM. CDR3 size: 14 residues. V was pared by 7 bases and J by 1 base, with 13 bases between. Here the CDR3 DNA reads TGTGCCAGCACCGTAAGACAGGCGAACACTGAAGCTTTCTTT. Translating it yields CASTVRQANTEAFF.

This clonotype was detected ten times or more. This chain uses TRBV5-1 with TRBJ2-5, with 10 bases aligning to TRBD1. The CDR3 is 15 residues long. V lost 4 bases, J lost 4 bases, and 7 bases stayed unmatched. Looked up from germline, CDR1 is SGHRS and CDR2 is YFSETQ. The DNA of the CDR3 is TGCGCCAGCAGCGACCCCGGGACAGGGGTAGAGACCCAGTACTTC. This codes for CASSDPGTGVETQYF.

This clonotype was counted many times. V is TRBV20-1 and J is TRBJ2-3; TRBD2 matches at 10 bases. This CDR3 region has 14 residues. Germline assignment: CDR1 DFQATT and CDR2 SNEGSKA (reference sequence). V was pared by 6 bases and J by 2 bases, with 5 bases of the junction left unmatched. CDR3 bases: TGCAGTGCGAAGGGACTAGCGAACACAGATACGCAGTATTTT. It encodes CSAKGLANTDTQYF.

This clonotype was detected only a few times. The genes are TRBV5-1 and TRBJ1-2, with D uncertain. This CDR3 contains 15 residues. With 9 bases removed from V and 2 bases from J, the gap between germline ends came to 20 bases. Germline V gene sequence: CDR1 SGHRS, CDR2 YFSETQ. This CDR3 reads CATHSGSPGNYGYTF. For the CDR3, the DNA is TGCGCCACCCACTCCGGTTCTCCCGGCAACTATGGCTACACCTTC.

The J gene is TRBJ2-2, the V gene TRBV7-8; possible D gene TRBD1, 5 bases. Trimming removed 2 bases at V and 0 bases at J, with 10 bases between. Per the germline V gene, CDR1 is SGHVS and CDR2 is FQNEAQ. CDR3 length equals 16 residues. CDR3 protein: CASSLCTGPNTGELFF. CDR3 coding DNA: TGTGCCAGCAGCTTATGTACAGGTCCGAACACCGGGGAGCTGTTTTTT.

The V and J genes are TRBV6-2 or TRBV6-3 and TRBJ2-2; 9 bases match TRBD1. Germline CDR1 reads MNHEY; CDR2 reads SVGEGT. V dropped 2 bases and J dropped 5; count of bases not matched to a gene: 6. The CDR3 has 16 amino acids. The DNA for the CDR3 is TGTGCCAGCAGTTACCCCCCGGACAGGGGTACCGGGGAGCTGTTTTTT. Amino acids: CASSYPPDRGTGELFF.

There are many counts of this clonotype. The rearrangement links TRBV19 to TRBJ2-7; D is tentatively TRBD1 or TRBD2 (6 bases each). Germline V gives CDR1 LNHDA, CDR2 SQIVND (reference sequence). CDR3 length: 13 amino acids. Trimming took 4 bases from V and 6 from J, leaving 13 bases between them. The CDR3 loop is CASSNRGAGEQYF. The DNA for the CDR3 is TGTGCCAGTAGTAATAGGGGGGCGGGCGAGCAGTACTTC.

There are many counts of this clonotype. J is TRBJ1-5 and V is TRBV2; 7 bases are a match to TRBD1. Trimming cost V 9 bases and J 6 bases; bases outside gene matches: 5. This CDR3 spans 12 amino acids. Germline CDR1 SNHLY, CDR2 FYNNEI. CDR3 nucleotides: TGTGCCAGACAGGGGAACCTTCAGCCCCAGCATTTT. Amino acid sequence: CARQGNLQPQHF.

In this sample, this clonotype turned up many times. The V call is TRBV7-9, the J call TRBJ2-2; D is unclear. The V and J ends lost 1 base and 8 bases respectively, with 5 bases between them. CDR1 and CDR2 (germline): SEHNR, FQNEAQ (reference sequence). CDR3 length: 12 amino acids. The CDR3 DNA reads TGTGCCAGCAGCTTAGATCGAGGGGAGCTGTTTTTT. This gives the protein CASSLDRGELFF.

This clonotype showed up many times. This rearrangement joins TRBV2 to TRBJ2-7; a weak D match, TRBD2 (5 bases). Per germline, CDR1 SNHLY and CDR2 FYNNEI. Trimming left V 5 bases short and J 4 bases short, with 12 bases between. This CDR3 contains 13 residues. CDR3 nucleotides: TGTGCCAGCAGTTTCGGACTGGGGTACGAGCAGTACTTC. Residues: CASSFGLGYEQYF. The full variable domain, in which reference TRBV2 and TRBJ2-7 provide the parts outside the CDR3, is EPEVTQTPSHQVTQMGQEVILRCVPISNHLYFYWYRQILGQKVEFLVSFYNNEISEKSEIFDDQFSVERPDGSNFTLKIRSTKLEDSAMYFCASSFGLGYEQYFGPGTRLTVT.

The gene calls are TRBV5-5 and TRBJ2-6, with D tentatively TRBD1 (6 bases). V was clipped by 0 bases and J by 2 bases, with 15 bases between them. CDR1 and CDR2 (germline): SGHKS, YYEKEE (reference sequence). The CDR3 contains 18 residues. The chain's CDR3 is CASSLAPTGIAGANVLTF. Written as DNA, the CDR3 is TGTGCCAGCAGCTTGGCACCTACAGGGATTGCTGGGGCCAACGTCCTGACTTTC. Based on the CDR3 plus reference TRBV5-5 and TRBJ2-6, the full variable domain is DAGVTQSPTHLIKTRGQQVTLRCSPISGHKSVSWYQQVLGQGPQFIFQYYEKEERGRGNFPDRFSARQFPNYSSELNVNALLLGDSALYLCASSLAPTGIAGANVLTFGAGSRLTVL.

This chain links TRBV7-6 with TRBJ2-4; 16 bases match TRBD2. Germline CDR1 and CDR2: SGHVS and FNYEAQ. The CDR3 is 18 amino acids. V shed 5 bases and J 1 base; nucleotides not matched to a gene: 5. CDR3 loop: CASSRGLAGGQAKNIQYF. CDR3 nucleotides: TGTGCCAGCAGCCGGGGACTAGCGGGGGGGCAGGCCAAAAACATTCAGTACTTC.

Comments on this clonotype: Germline is not matched at one junction end, which may reflect a read error. This chain connects TRBV5-1 to TRBJ1-1; tentative D call: TRBD1 (6 bases). The CDR3 consists of 15 residues. Germline loops: CDR1 SGHRS, CDR2 YFSETQ. The CDR3 region has the DNA TGTGCCAGCAGCGGGGGCCCCGGGATGAACACTGAAGCTTTCTTT. It translates to CASSGGPGMNTEAFF.

The gene calls are TRBV6-5 and TRBJ1-3; D is unclear. The V end was cut by 2 bases, the J end by 1 base, with 9 bases between. Germline V gene sequence: CDR1 MNHEY, CDR2 SVGAGI. The CDR3 totals 15 residues. In nucleotides, the CDR3 is TGTGCCAGCAGTTACCAGGAAGGGTCTGGAAACACCATATATTTT. Translated: CASSYQEGSGNTIYF.

The genes are TRBV5-1 and TRBJ2-3, with 8 bases identical to TRBD2. With V trimmed by 1 base and J by 5 bases, 6 bases remained unmatched. CDR1 and CDR2 (germline): SGHRS, YFSETQ. The CDR3 contains 15 residues. CDR3 amino acids: CASSLNGGAVDTQYF. The DNA of the CDR3 is TGCGCCAGCAGCTTGAACGGGGGGGCTGTAGATACGCAGTATTTT.

The chain has TRBV9 and TRBJ1-3; D gene ambiguous. CDR1 SGDLS and CDR2 YYNGEE come from the germline V gene. This CDR3 comprises 12 residues. V lost 3 bases and J lost 8, with 9 bases in between. CDR3 region: CASSAPPDTIYF. CDR3 DNA: TGTGCCAGCAGCGCCCCCCCGGACACCATATATTTT.

This clonotype occurred many times. This chain links TRBV7-2 with TRBJ2-7; D not resolved. Trimming took 0 bases from V and 3 from J, leaving 6 bases between them. CDR3 length: 13 amino acids. In germline, CDR1 is SGHTA, CDR2 FQGNSA. The CDR3 DNA sequence: TGTGCCAGCAGCTTAGCCCTCAGCTACGAGCAGTACTTC. Amino acids: CASSLALSYEQYF.

This clonotype was seen at least ten times. The V gene is TRBV12-3 or TRBV12-4, the J gene TRBJ1-2; D is undetermined. The V gene lost 6 bases and the J gene lost 3 bases, with 11 bases spanning the gap. This CDR3 is built from 13 residues. The DNA of the CDR3 is TGTGCCAGCAGCGCACAGCCTCACTATGGCTACACCTTC. As protein: CASSAQPHYGYTF.

On this clonotype itself: A far larger clone is one base from this, pointing to a likely read error. This rearrangement joins TRBV7-3 to TRBJ2-3; TRBD2 matches 7 bases. The end of the DNA is better explained by TRBJ2-7, so the J call may be wrong. The CDR3 runs to 18 residues. Germline CDR1 is SGHTA and CDR2 is FQGTGA. CDR3 loop: CASSPPSGPLPPSREQYF. The CDR3 bases are TGTGCCAGCAGCCCCCCTAGCGGACCATTACCCCCCTCTCGGGAGCAGTACTTC.